A few counts support the clone carrying this T cell receptor beta chain. This entry belongs to a study of blood T cell repertoires in COVID-19. Germline-derived CDR1 and CDR2 are MNHEY and SVGAGI. The CDR3 loop spans 15 amino acids. V lost 6 bases, J lost 2 bases, and 16 bases lay in between. Some clones are missing from TCRdb's copy, which holds only in-frame ones; the method was immunoSEQ multiplex PCR. The sample contains approximately 460,000 clones, 75% to 90% of which appear only once. This chain uses TRBV6-5 with TRBJ1-2; a weak D match, TRBD1 (6 bases). The clonotype comes from a man between 18 and 35 years old with COVID-19, enrolled during active disease. Sequencing input: peripheral blood. DNA for the CDR3: TGTGCCAGCAGGAAGGATCTCAGGGGCAACTATGGCTACACCTTC. It codes for CASRKDLRGNYGYTF.